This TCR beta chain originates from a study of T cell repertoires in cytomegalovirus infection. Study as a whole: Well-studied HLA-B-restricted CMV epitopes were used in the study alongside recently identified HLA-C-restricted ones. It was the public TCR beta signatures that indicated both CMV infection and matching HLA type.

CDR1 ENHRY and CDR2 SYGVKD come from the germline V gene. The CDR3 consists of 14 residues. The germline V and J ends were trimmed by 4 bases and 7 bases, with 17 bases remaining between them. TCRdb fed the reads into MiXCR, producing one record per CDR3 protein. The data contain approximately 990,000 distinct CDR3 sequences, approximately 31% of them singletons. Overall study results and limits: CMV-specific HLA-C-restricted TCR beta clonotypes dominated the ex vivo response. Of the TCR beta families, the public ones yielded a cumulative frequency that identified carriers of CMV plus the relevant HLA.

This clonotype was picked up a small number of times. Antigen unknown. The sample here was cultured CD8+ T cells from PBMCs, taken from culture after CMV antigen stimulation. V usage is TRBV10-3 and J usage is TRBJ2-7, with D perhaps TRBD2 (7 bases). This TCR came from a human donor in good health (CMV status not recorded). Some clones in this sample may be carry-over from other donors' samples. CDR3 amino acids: CAISGPGGAGEQYF. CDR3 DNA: TGTGCCATCAGTGGACCTGGGGGGGCAGGGGAGCAGTACTTC.